What follows is one TCR beta chain and its context. This record belongs to a study of blood T cell repertoires in COVID-19. About the research overall: The United States, Italy and Spain were the sources of the acute and convalescent COVID-19 samples. Sources were T cells, B-cell-depleted T cells, or PBMCs; the material itself was cDNA or gDNA.

The trim removed 6 bases at V and 5 bases at J, leaving 1 base unmatched. CDR3 size: 13 residues. Per the germline V gene, CDR1 is MNHEY and CDR2 is SVGAGI. As originally analysed: Reference gene primer amplification yielded estimated nucleated cell counts. Profiled with immunoSEQ multiplex PCR; TCRdb holds only in-frame clones, not every one. The DNA was the basis for D and trimming; V, J and clone size are from that table. This sample has approximately 210,000 clones, with roughly nine tenths found just once. The clonotype was recovered from a woman aged 70-85 years with acute or convalescent COVID-19. The sample consisted of peripheral blood. The genes are TRBV6-5 and TRBJ2-2, with 9 bases that match TRBD2. The CDR3 loop reads CASRRGGTGELFF. The CDR3 DNA reads as TGTGCCAGCAGGCGGGGGGGTACCGGGGAGCTGTTTTTT.